These 18 T cell receptor beta chains were sequenced from one sample in a study of blood T cell repertoires in COVID-19. Assay used: immunoSEQ multiplex PCR; TCRdb lists only in-frame clones, some missing. The table includes roughly 6,800 clones, 86% detected once. The source material was peripheral blood. All receptors derive from a human donor with active COVID-19. The donor label of this sample is uncertain.

This chain links TRBV18 with TRBJ1-5; D possibly corresponds to TRBD1 (6 bases). Trimming pared 2 bases from V and 7 bases from J, leaving 12 bases between. Germline lookup yields CDR1 KGHSH and CDR2 LQKENI. The CDR3 runs to 14 residues. CDR3 bases: TGTGCCAGCTCACCAGGGACATCTGTCCAGCCCCAGCATTTT. Amino acid sequence: CASSPGTSVQPQHF.

V and J are TRBV6-5 and TRBJ2-2; a weak D match, TRBD1 (5 bases). The V end lost 8 bases, the J end lost 7 bases, and 17 bases lay between the germline ends. This CDR3 comprises 14 residues. Germline V gives CDR1 MNHEY, CDR2 SVGAGI. The CDR3 loop reads CASRREPQGGELFF. The CDR3 nucleotides read TGTGCCAGCCGCAGAGAGCCGCAGGGCGGGGAGCTGTTTTTT.

The chain joins TRBV12-3 or TRBV12-4 to TRBJ2-5, with D hard to call. Trimming took 3 bases from V and 5 from J, leaving 10 bases between them. The CDR3 sequence is 13 residues long. The CDR3 DNA is TGTGCCAGCAGTTTGGGCGCAGAGGAGACCCAGTACTTC. Amino acid sequence: CASSLGAEETQYF.

The chain carries TRBV19 and TRBJ1-2; D unclear. Trimming left V 3 bases short and J 1 base short, with 12 bases between. CDR1 and CDR2 from the germline V gene are LNHDA and SQIVND (reference sequence). This CDR3 comprises 15 residues. CDR3 DNA: TGTGCCAGTAGTATGATCCAGGCCGATAACTATGGCTACACCTTC. This encodes CASSMIQADNYGYTF.

The V call is TRBV3-1 (or the pseudogene TRBV3-2), the J call TRBJ1-4; D gene uncertain. The CDR3 sequence is 14 residues long. V lost 1 base and J lost 0, with 3 bases in between. The germline CDR1 and CDR2 sequences are LGHDT and YNNKEL (reference sequence). The CDR3 coding sequence is TGTGCCAGCAGCCAAGCTGCAACTAATGAAAAACTGTTTTTT. Protein: CASSQAATNEKLFF.

The chain's CDR3 is CASSDGQGTDTQYF. The CDR3 nucleotides are TGTGCCAGCAGTGATGGGCAGGGCACAGATACGCAGTATTTT. V usage is TRBV2 and J usage is TRBJ2-3, with D uncertain. Germline assignment: CDR1 SNHLY and CDR2 FYNNEI. V shed 3 bases and J shed 1 base, with 8 bases lying between them. The CDR3 runs to 14 residues.

This chain uses TRBV19 with TRBJ2-2; 8 bases are shared with TRBD1. The CDR3 is made up of 16 amino acids. Germline V gives CDR1 LNHDA, CDR2 SQIVND (reference sequence). J lost 2 bases, V lost 1 base, and 3 bases had no gene match. The CDR3 loop reads CASSIVGQGNTGELFF. The CDR3 coding sequence is TGTGCCAGTAGTATAGTAGGACAGGGTAACACCGGGGAGCTGTTTTTT.

This chain connects TRBV5-1 to TRBJ1-6; the match to TRBD1 covers 8 bases. Germline V gene sequence: CDR1 SGHRS, CDR2 YFSETQ. The CDR3 has 14 amino acids. Trimming removed 4 bases from V and 10 bases from J; junction bases left unmatched: 7. CDR3 sequence (DNA): TGCGCCAGCAGCCCGGGACAGGCGGGATCACCCCTCCACTTT. Its translation is CASSPGQAGSPLHF.

This clone rates as large. The CDR3 sequence is CASSYRGLVKYEQYF. The CDR3 DNA reads TGTGCCAGCAGTTACCGGGGACTAGTGAAGTACGAGCAGTACTTC. This rearrangement joins TRBV6-2 or TRBV6-3 to TRBJ2-7; 8 bases line up with TRBD2. The CDR3 has 15 residues. With 2 bases clipped from V and 4 bases from J, the junction kept 7 bases outside the gene matches. Germline CDR1 MNHEY, CDR2 SVGEGT.

The chain is built from TRBV30 and TRBJ1-5; 7 bases map to TRBD1. V dropped 5 bases and J dropped 1; count of bases not matched to a gene: 11. Germline V gives CDR1 GTSNPN, CDR2 SVGIG (reference sequence). The CDR3 is 16 amino acids. The CDR3 DNA sequence: TGTGCCTGGGACAAGGAGACAGGGTTAAGCAATCAGCCCCAGCATTTT. Protein: CAWDKETGLSNQPQHF.

The CDR3 region has the DNA TGTGCCAGCAGCTTAATGTCCGGGGTCGCAGGTGGCAATCAGCCCCAGCATTTT. Translating gives CASSLMSGVAGGNQPQHF. The chain combines TRBV7-2 with TRBJ1-5; no reliable D call. This CDR3 is 18 amino acids long. V lost 2 bases and J lost 2, with 19 bases in between. The germline V gene encodes CDR1 SGHTA and CDR2 FQGNSA.

This chain uses TRBV18 with TRBJ1-2; 8 bases match TRBD1. The germline V gene has CDR1 KGHSH and CDR2 LQKENI. CDR3 length: 15 residues. V lost 0 bases and J lost 4; bases outside the gene matches: 4. In DNA, the CDR3 is TGTGCCAGCTCACCACCGGAGGGACAGGTCTATGGCTACACCTTC. This translates into CASSPPEGQVYGYTF.

This sequence joins TRBV5-1 and TRBJ1-1, with unresolved D. The germline CDR1 and CDR2 sequences are SGHRS and YFSETQ. The V and J ends lost 0 bases and 1 base respectively, with 13 bases between them. CDR3 size: 16 residues. The CDR3 DNA reads TGCGCCAGCAGCTTGGTGGCTGGCTCGAAGAACACTGAAGCTTTCTTT. It specifies CASSLVAGSKNTEAFF.

The CDR3 here is CASSLASDEQYF. For the CDR3, the DNA is TGTGCCAGCAGCTTAGCGAGCGACGAGCAGTACTTC. The chain joins TRBV7-2 to TRBJ2-7; no clear D gene. The CDR3 has 12 amino acids. Germline CDR1 and CDR2: SGHTA and FQGNSA. Trimming removed 0 bases from V and 5 bases from J, with 5 bases in between.

The chain uses TRBV5-4 and TRBJ2-7; 7 bases agree with TRBD2. There are 16 residues in the CDR3. The V gene's germline CDR1 is SGHNT and CDR2 YYREEE (reference sequence). V gave up 4 bases and J gave up 2 bases; unmatched junction bases: 12. CDR3 amino acids: CASSTERTRSPYEQYF. The CDR3 region has the DNA TGTGCCAGCAGCACCGAAAGGACTAGGTCTCCCTACGAGCAGTACTTC.

The V and J genes are TRBV19 and TRBJ2-1, with D tentatively TRBD1 (5 bases). Trimming shortened V by 3 bases and J by 0 bases, and 12 bases separated the two germline ends. Per germline, CDR1 LNHDA and CDR2 SQIVND (reference sequence). The CDR3 covers 16 residues. In DNA form, the CDR3 reads TGTGCCAGTAGTATTTTAGGGGCCAGCTCCTACAATGAGCAGTTCTTC. The encoded protein is CASSILGASSYNEQFF.

V usage is TRBV5-8 and J usage is TRBJ2-5, with a possible D match to TRBD1 (6 bases). The V and J ends lost 0 bases and 0 bases respectively, with 9 bases between them. The CDR3 has 15 amino acids. Germline CDR1 is SGHTS and CDR2 is YDEGEE. CDR3 residues: CASSLGWDNQETQYF. In DNA form, the CDR3 reads TGTGCCAGCAGCTTGGGGTGGGACAACCAAGAGACCCAGTACTTC.

CDR3 region: CASSDSGTRGYNEQFF. CDR3 bases: TGTGCCAGCAGTGACTCCGGAACAAGAGGATACAATGAGCAGTTCTTC. This sequence joins TRBV6-4 and TRBJ2-1; no clear D. This CDR3 region has 16 residues. Germline assignment: CDR1 MRHNA and CDR2 SNTAGT. The V gene lost 0 bases and the J gene lost 4 bases, with 13 bases spanning the gap.